Below, 2 T cell receptor beta chains from the same sample are listed, as sequenced in a study of shared clonotypes between healthy human individuals. CD45RO-negative, CCR7-positively selected cells formed the naive CD8 fraction, excluding terminally differentiated effector memory CD45RA+ cells. This table comes from immunoSEQ multiplex PCR, and its TCRdb copy is limited to in-frame clones, with some not included. This table holds hundreds of thousands of clones, about 91% found once. The sequenced material came from naive CD8+ T cells sorted from blood. All receptors derive from a man aged 25-45 years in good health.

The rearrangement joins TRBV6-5 to TRBJ2-1, with D perhaps matching TRBD1 (7 bases). The CDR3 is 15 amino acids. Trimming cost V 4 bases and J 2 bases, with 12 bases left between them. The germline V gene encodes CDR1 MNHEY and CDR2 SVGAGI. The CDR3 DNA follows: TGTGCCAGCAGTTCTCCAGGGGGGACCTACAATGAGCAGTTCTTC. Its protein is CASSSPGGTYNEQFF.

This chain joins TRBV27 and TRBJ2-1; TRBD2 matches at 7 bases. J lost 2 bases, V lost 2 bases, and 6 bases had no gene match. This CDR3 is 16 amino acids long. Germline V gene lookup returns CDR1 MNHEY and CDR2 SMNVEV (reference sequence). The CDR3 DNA sequence: TGTGCCAGCAGTTTAGTAGCTAGCGGAACCTACAATGAGCAGTTCTTC. This codes for CASSLVASGTYNEQFF.